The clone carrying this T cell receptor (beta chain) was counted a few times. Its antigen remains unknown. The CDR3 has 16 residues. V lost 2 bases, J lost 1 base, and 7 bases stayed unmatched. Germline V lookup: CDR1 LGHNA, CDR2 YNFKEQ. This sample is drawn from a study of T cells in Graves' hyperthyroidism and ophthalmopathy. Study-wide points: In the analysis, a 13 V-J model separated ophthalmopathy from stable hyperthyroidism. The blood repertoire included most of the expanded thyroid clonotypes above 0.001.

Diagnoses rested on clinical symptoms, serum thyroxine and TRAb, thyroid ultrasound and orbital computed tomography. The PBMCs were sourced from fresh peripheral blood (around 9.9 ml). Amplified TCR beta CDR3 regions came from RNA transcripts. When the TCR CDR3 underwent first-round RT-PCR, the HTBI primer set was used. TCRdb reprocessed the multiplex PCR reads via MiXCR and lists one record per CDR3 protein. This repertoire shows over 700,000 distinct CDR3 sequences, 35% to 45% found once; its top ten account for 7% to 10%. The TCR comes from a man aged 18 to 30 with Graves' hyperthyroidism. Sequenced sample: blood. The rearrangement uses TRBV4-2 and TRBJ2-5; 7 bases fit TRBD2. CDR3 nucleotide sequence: TGTGCCAGCAGCCAATCGAACAGCGGGACCCAAGAGACCCAGTACTTC. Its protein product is CASSQSNSGTQETQYF.